This entry is about one T cell receptor (beta chain). At least ten counts were recorded for this clonotype. Its antigen is currently not known. No base quality values were provided; no much bigger clone lies one nucleotide off. The entry originates in a study of tumor-infiltrating lymphocytes in oesophageal squamous cell carcinoma (dated by TCRdb to the mid-2010s). There are 14 amino acids in the CDR3, from cysteine to phenylalanine inclusive. Only the CDR3 DNA is retained, 42 bases long and in frame from the first base. Looking up the germline V gene yields CDR1 LGHNA and CDR2 YNFKEQ. Libraries were constructed by PCR. Data came from an Illumina HiSeq 2000. TCRdb trimmed the raw reads at Q25, called clones with MiXCR and kept productive beta chains. Rows are combined by CDR3 protein, so each entry shows the most common genes and DNA. For this sample the table gives tens of thousands of distinct CDR3 sequences, of which approximately 37% were detected only once. The biggest ten clones account for approximately 20% of the sample.

The V and J segments used are TRBV4-2 and TRBJ2-5, with TRBD2 matching 10 junction bases. TRBJ2-7 matches the DNA end more closely, so the J call is doubtful. The sample consisted of esophageal tumor tissue. The receptor was derived from a female donor with esophageal squamous cell carcinoma. The encoded CDR3 is CASSQPGLASEQYF. The bases are TGTGCCAGCAGCCAACCGGGACTAGCGAGCGAGCAGTACTTC.